The entry that follows covers one T cell receptor beta chain sequence. Its matching antigen is unknown. The junction departs from germline at one end; a sequencing error may be responsible. This entry is derived from a study of T cell repertoires in cytomegalovirus infection. MiXCR was run by TCRdb on the reads, yielding one entry per CDR3 protein. The table records 200,000 to 250,000 distinct CDR3 sequences, about 39% of them present only once. This CDR3 comprises 14 residues. The V gene's germline CDR1 is SGHTA and CDR2 FQGTGA. This sample comprised CD8+ T cells from cultured PBMCs, obtained from culture after CMV antigen stimulation. The chain combines TRBV7-3 with TRBJ2-5; a weak D match, TRBD2 (6 bases). The source is a human donor in good health (CMV status not recorded). Some clones in this sample may be carry-over from other donors' samples. The CDR3 DNA reads as TGTGCAAGCAAGCTAGCGTCAAACCAAGAGACCCAGTACTTC. This encodes CASKLASNQETQYF.